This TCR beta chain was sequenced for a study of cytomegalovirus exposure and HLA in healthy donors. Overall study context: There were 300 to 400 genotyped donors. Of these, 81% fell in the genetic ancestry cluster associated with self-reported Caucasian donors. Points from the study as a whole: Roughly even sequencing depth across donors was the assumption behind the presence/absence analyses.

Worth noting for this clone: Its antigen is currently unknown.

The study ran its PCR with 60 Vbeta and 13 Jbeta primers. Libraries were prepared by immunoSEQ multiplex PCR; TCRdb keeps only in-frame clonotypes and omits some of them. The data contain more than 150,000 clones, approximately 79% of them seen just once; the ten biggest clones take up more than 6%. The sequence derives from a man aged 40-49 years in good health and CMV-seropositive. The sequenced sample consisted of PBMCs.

Here the CDR3 DNA reads TGTGCCAGCAGTGAGGGATCGGGATCCTATAATTCACCCCTCCACTTT. This sequence encodes CASSEGSGSYNSPLHF. V usage is TRBV6-1 and J usage is TRBJ1-6; no clear D gene. Looked up from germline, CDR1 is MNHNS and CDR2 is SASEGT. The CDR3 is made up of 16 amino acids. V was trimmed by 3 bases and J by 1 base, leaving 10 bases between them.